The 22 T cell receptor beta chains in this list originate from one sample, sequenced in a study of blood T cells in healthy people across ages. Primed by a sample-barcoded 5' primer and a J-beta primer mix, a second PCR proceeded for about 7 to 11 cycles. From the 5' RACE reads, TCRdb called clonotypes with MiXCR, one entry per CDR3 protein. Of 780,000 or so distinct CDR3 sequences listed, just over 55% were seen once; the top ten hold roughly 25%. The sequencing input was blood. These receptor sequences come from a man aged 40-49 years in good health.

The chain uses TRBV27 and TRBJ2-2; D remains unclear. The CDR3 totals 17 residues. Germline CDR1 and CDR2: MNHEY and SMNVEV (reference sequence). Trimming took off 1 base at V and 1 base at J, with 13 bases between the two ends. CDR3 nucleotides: TGTGCCAGCAGTTTATGGGCTGGCGGATTGAACACCGGGGAGCTGTTTTTT. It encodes CASSLWAGGLNTGELFF.

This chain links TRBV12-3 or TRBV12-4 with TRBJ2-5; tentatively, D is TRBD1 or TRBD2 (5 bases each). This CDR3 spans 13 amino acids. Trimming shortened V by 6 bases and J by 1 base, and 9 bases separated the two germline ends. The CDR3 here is CASRAGTQETQYF. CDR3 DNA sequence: TGTGCCAGCAGGGCCGGGACCCAAGAGACCCAGTACTTC.

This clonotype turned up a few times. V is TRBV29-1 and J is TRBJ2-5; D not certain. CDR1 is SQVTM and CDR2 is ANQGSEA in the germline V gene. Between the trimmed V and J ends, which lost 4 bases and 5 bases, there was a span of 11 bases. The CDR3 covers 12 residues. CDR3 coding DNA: TGCAGCGTTGGAGCCCTTCAGGAGACCCAGTACTTC. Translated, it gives CSVGALQETQYF.

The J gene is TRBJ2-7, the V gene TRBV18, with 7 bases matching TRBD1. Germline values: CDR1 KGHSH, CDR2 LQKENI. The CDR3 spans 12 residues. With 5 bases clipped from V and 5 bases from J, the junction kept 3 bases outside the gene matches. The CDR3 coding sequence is TGTGCCAGCTCAACTGACAGGGACGAGCAGTACTTC. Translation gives CASSTDRDEQYF.

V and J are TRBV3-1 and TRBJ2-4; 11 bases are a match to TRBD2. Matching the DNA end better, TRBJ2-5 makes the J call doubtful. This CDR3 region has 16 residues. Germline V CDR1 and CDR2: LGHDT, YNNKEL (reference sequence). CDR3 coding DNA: TGTGCCAGCAGCCAAGTTCGACTAGCGGGACGTGAGACCCAGTACTTC. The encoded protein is CASSQVRLAGRETQYF.

The CDR3 loop is CASSYSGKNEQYF. The CDR3 DNA reads TGTGCCAGCAGCTACTCAGGGAAGAACGAGCAGTACTTC. This chain joins TRBV11-1 and TRBJ2-7; perhaps TRBD1 as D (5 bases). CDR3 length: 13 residues. Looked up from germline, CDR1 is SGHAT and CDR2 is FQDESV (reference sequence). With 4 bases removed from V and 5 bases from J, the gap between germline ends came to 12 bases.

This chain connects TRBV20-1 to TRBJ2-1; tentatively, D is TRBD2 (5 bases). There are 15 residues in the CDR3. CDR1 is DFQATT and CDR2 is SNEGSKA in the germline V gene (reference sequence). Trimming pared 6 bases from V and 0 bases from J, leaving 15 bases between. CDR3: CSAPRASSSYNEQFF. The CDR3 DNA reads TGCAGTGCCCCCCGGGCTAGCAGCTCCTACAATGAGCAGTTCTTC.

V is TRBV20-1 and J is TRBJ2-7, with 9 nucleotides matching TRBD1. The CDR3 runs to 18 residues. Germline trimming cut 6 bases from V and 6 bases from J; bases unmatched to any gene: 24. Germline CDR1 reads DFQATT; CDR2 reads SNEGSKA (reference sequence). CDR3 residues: CSAQNPGQGVPLTSEQYF. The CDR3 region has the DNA TGCAGTGCGCAAAACCCGGGACAGGGTGTCCCCCTTACGAGCGAGCAGTACTTC.

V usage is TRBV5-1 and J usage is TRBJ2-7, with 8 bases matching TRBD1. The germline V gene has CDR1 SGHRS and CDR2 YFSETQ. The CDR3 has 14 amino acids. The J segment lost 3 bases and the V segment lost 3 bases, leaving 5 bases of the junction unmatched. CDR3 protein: CASSSWDRLYEQYF. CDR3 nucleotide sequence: TGCGCCAGCAGCTCCTGGGACAGGCTCTACGAGCAGTACTTC.

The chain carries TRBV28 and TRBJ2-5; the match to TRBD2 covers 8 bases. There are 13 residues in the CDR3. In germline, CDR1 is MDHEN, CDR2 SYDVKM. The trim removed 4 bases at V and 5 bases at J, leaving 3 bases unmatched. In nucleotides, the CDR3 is TGTGCCAGCAGTTGGACTAGCTCGGAGACCCAGTACTTC. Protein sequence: CASSWTSSETQYF. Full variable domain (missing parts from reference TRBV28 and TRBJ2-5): DVKVTQSSRYLVKRTGEKVFLECVQDMDHENMFWYRQDPGLGLRLIYFSYDVKMKEKGDIPEGYSVSREKKERFSLILESASTNQTSMYLCASSWTSSETQYFGPGTRLLVL.

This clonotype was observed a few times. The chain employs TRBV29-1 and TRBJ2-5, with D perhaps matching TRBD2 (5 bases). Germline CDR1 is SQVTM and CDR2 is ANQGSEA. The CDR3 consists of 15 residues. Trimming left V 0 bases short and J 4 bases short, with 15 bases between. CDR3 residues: CSVEDGRDGGETQYF. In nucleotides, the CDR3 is TGCAGCGTTGAAGACGGCCGGGATGGTGGAGAGACCCAGTACTTC.

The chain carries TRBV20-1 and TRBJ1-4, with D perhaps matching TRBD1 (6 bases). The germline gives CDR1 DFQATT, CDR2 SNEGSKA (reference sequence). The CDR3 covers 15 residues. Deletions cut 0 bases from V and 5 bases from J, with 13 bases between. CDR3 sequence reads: CSARDWGAGNEKLFF. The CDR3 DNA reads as TGCAGTGCTAGAGATTGGGGGGCGGGGAATGAAAAACTGTTTTTT.

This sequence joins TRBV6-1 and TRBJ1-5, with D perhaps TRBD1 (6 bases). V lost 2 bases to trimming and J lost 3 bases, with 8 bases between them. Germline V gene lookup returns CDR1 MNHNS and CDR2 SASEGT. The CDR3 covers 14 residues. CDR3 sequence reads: CASSEQGINQPQHF. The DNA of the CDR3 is TGTGCCAGCAGTGAACAGGGGATCAATCAGCCCCAGCATTTT.

The CDR3 sequence: CSARDLAGTYNEQFF. The DNA for the CDR3 is TGCAGTGCTAGAGATCTAGCGGGGACCTACAATGAGCAGTTCTTC. V is TRBV20-1 and J is TRBJ2-1, with 9 bases that match TRBD2. Germline V gene data show CDR1 as DFQATT and CDR2 as SNEGSKA (reference sequence). This CDR3 has 15 amino acids. The V and J ends lost 0 bases and 2 bases, in that order; junction bases with no gene match: 2.

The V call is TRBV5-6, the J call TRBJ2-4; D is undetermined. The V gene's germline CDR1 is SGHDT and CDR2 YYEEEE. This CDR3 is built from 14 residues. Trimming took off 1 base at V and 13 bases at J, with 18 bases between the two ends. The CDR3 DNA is TGTGCCAGCAGCTTGAGGTGGCCCCGGATGGGGCAGTACTTC. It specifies CASSLRWPRMGQYF.

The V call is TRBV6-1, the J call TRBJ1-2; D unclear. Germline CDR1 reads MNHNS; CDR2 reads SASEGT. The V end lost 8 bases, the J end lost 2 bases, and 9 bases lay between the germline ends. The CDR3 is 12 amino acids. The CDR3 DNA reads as TGTGCCAGCGGCATCGGGAACTATGGCTACACCTTC. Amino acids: CASGIGNYGYTF.

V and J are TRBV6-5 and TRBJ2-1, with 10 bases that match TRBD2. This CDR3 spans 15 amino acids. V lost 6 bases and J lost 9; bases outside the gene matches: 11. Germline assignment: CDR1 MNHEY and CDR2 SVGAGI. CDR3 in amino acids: CASRPSGGGSFEQFF. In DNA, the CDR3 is TGTGCCAGCAGACCCAGCGGGGGGGGGAGCTTTGAGCAGTTCTTC.

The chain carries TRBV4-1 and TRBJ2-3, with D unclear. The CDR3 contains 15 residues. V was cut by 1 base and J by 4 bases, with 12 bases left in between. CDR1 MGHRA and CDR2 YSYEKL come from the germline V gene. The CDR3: CASSQVFRPSDTQYF. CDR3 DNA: TGCGCCAGCAGCCAAGTGTTCAGGCCCTCAGATACGCAGTATTTT.

CDR3 residues: CASSPLPPGRGLETQYF. CDR3 coding DNA: TGTGCCAGCAGCCCCTTACCGCCGGGCAGGGGGTTAGAGACCCAGTACTTC. The V gene is TRBV4-2, the J gene TRBJ2-5; 7 bases map to TRBD1. V lost 4 bases and J lost 4; bases outside the gene matches: 15. The CDR3 is made up of 17 amino acids. The germline V gene has CDR1 LGHNA and CDR2 YNFKEQ.

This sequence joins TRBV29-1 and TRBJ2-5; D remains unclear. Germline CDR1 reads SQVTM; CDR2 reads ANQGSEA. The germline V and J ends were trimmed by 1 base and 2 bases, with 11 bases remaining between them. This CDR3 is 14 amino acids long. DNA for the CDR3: TGCAGCGTTGAAGTGTCAGAACGACAAGAGACCCAGTACTTC. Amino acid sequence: CSVEVSERQETQYF.

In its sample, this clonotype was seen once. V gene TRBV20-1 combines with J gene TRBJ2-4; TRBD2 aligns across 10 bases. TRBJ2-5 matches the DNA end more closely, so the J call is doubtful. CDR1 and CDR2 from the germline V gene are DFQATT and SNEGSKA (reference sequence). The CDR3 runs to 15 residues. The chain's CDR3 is CSAGRELAGRETQYF. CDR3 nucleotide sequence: TGCAGTGCCGGAAGAGAACTAGCGGGAAGGGAGACCCAGTACTTC.

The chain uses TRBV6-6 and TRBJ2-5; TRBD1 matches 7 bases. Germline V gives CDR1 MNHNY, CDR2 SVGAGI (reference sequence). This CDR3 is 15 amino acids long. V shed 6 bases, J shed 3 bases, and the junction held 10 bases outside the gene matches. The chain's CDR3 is CASRTTGTAKETQYF. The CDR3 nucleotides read TGTGCCAGCAGAACCACCGGGACAGCCAAAGAGACCCAGTACTTC.